This note documents a single T cell receptor (beta chain) sequence. As originally analysed: Using reference gene primer amplification, nucleated cell counts were estimated. Generated by immunoSEQ multiplex PCR, the TCRdb table keeps only in-frame clones and is missing some. D and trimming come from the DNA, and the V and J calls and clone size come from that table. The table lists some 89,000 clones, around three quarters of them singletons. The entry originates in a study of blood T cell repertoires in COVID-19. Study information: Samples taken during acute and convalescent COVID-19 were collected in the United States, Italy and Spain. The cDNA or gDNA used as material had been derived from T cells, B-cell-depleted T cells, or PBMCs.

Trimming removed 2 bases from V and 9 bases from J; junction bases left unmatched: 11. Germline V gene sequence: CDR1 MDHEN, CDR2 SYDVKM. The CDR3 sequence is 17 residues long. The sequence derives from a man in his 70s with acute or convalescent COVID-19. The specimen was peripheral blood. This chain uses TRBV28 with TRBJ1-6; 9 bases map to TRBD1. The CDR3 nucleotides read TGTGCCAGCAGTTTAATAAGGACAGGGGTAACGCGTTCACCCCTCCACTTT. Protein sequence: CASSLIRTGVTRSPLHF.